Presented here are 24 T cell receptor beta chains from one specimen sequenced in a study of T-cell memory formation after mild COVID-19. TCRdb recomputed calls from the 5' RACE reads with MiXCR, one row per CDR3 protein. The data hold about 350,000 distinct CDR3 sequences, with roughly 20% observed a single time. Sequencing was carried out using PBMCs or a T cell subset sorted from them (not recorded which). Every receptor here comes from a man aged 18 to 30 who had mild COVID-19 (a few samples of this study predate the infection). Cell type and time point are not known.

This clonotype was seen a handful of times. V gene TRBV27 combines with J gene TRBJ2-2; 7 bases align to TRBD2. Trimming cost V 3 bases and J 8 bases; bases outside gene matches: 9. Germline V gene data show CDR1 as MNHEY and CDR2 as SMNVEV (reference sequence). The CDR3 loop spans 15 amino acids. CDR3 bases: TGTGCCAGCAGTTTTCTCGGACTAGGATATGGGGAGCTGTTTTTT. This encodes CASSFLGLGYGELFF.

This clonotype was counted a few times. The CDR3 here is CASSQEVTNYGYTF. In DNA, the CDR3 is TGCGCCAGCAGCCAAGAGGTGACCAACTATGGCTACACCTTC. This chain connects TRBV4-1 to TRBJ1-2; no clear D. This CDR3 is built from 14 residues. Germline V lookup: CDR1 MGHRA, CDR2 YSYEKL. Trimming took off 0 bases at V and 2 bases at J, with 7 bases between the two ends.

The chain combines TRBV4-1 with TRBJ1-5, with unresolved D. Looked up from germline, CDR1 is MGHRA and CDR2 is YSYEKL. This CDR3 region has 13 residues. Trimming shortened V by 4 bases and J by 7 bases, and 11 bases separated the two germline ends. The CDR3 loop is CASSPVSGQPQHF. Here the CDR3 DNA reads TGCGCCAGCAGCCCTGTTTCGGGGCAGCCCCAGCATTTT.

The chain is built from TRBV2 and TRBJ2-3; D uncertain. Trimming pared 4 bases from V and 8 bases from J, leaving 13 bases between. The CDR3 is 13 residues long. Germline V gene lookup returns CDR1 SNHLY and CDR2 FYNNEI. The CDR3 region has the DNA TGTGCCAGCAGTGGGGATACTATTGCTACGCAGTATTTT. It yields the protein CASSGDTIATQYF.

The gene calls are TRBV24-1 and TRBJ2-2, with TRBD1 as a possible D gene (5 bases). Trimming removed 9 bases from V and 2 bases from J, with 12 bases in between. Germline CDR1 and CDR2: KGHDR and SFDVKD. The CDR3 loop spans 14 amino acids. CDR3 nucleotides: TGTGCCACCGGGGCCGGCCCTAACACCGGGGAGCTGTTTTTT. Translated, it gives CATGAGPNTGELFF.

Ten or more counts support this clonotype. J is TRBJ2-4 and V is TRBV2; D remains ambiguous. V lost 2 bases, J lost 8 bases, and 16 bases lay in between. Germline lookup yields CDR1 SNHLY and CDR2 FYNNEI. The CDR3 is 15 amino acids. CDR3 sequence reads: CASSESGLGLDIQYF. In nucleotides, the CDR3 is TGTGCCAGCAGTGAAAGTGGGTTAGGGCTCGACATTCAGTACTTC.

The chain carries TRBV7-9 and TRBJ1-5; the D gene is possibly TRBD1 (5 bases). Germline CDR1 and CDR2: SEHNR and FQNEAQ (reference sequence). V was pared by 1 base and J by 6 bases, with 10 bases between. There are 14 residues in the CDR3. The CDR3 spells CASSLGTLGQPQHF. DNA of the CDR3: TGTGCCAGCAGCTTAGGGACATTGGGTCAGCCCCAGCATTTT. The full variable domain, with the rest looked up from reference TRBV7-9 and TRBJ1-5, is DTGVSQNPRHKITKRGQNVTFRCDPISEHNRLYWYRQTLGQGPEFLTYFQNEAQLEKSRLLSDRFSAERPKGSFSTLEIQRTEQGDSAMYLCASSLGTLGQPQHFGDGTRLSIL.

This clonotype was counted a few times. This chain connects TRBV7-3 to TRBJ2-1, with D perhaps TRBD2 (5 bases). The V gene lost 3 bases and the J gene lost 4 bases, with 16 bases spanning the gap. This CDR3 contains 16 residues. Germline CDR1 reads SGHTA; CDR2 reads FQGTGA. The DNA for the CDR3 is TGTGCCAGCAGCTTCTTGGCGGGCCTTGAATACAATGAGCAGTTCTTC. Protein product: CASSFLAGLEYNEQFF.

The chain recombines TRBV12-3 or TRBV12-4 with TRBJ2-1, with D possibly matching TRBD2 (6 bases). The V end lost 6 bases, the J end lost 6 bases, and 18 bases lay between the germline ends. The CDR3 sequence is 15 residues long. This chain's CDR3 is CASRRNGPRGNEQFF. CDR3 nucleotides: TGTGCCAGCAGGCGGAATGGACCGCGGGGCAATGAGCAGTTCTTC.

A few counts support this clonotype. The CDR3 nucleotides read TGTGCCACCAAACTCAGGGGACTAGCGGTGGCAGCTGGGCAGTTCTTC. Its protein product is CATKLRGLAVAAGQFF. The chain links TRBV27 to TRBJ2-1; 11 bases fit TRBD2. There are 16 residues in the CDR3. Germline values: CDR1 MNHEY, CDR2 SMNVEV (reference sequence). After removal of 10 bases from V and 12 bases from J, the junction contained 20 bases not matched to a gene.

This chain links TRBV24-1 with TRBJ2-2, with D uncertain. The CDR3 is 12 amino acids. With 6 bases removed from V and 1 base from J, the gap between germline ends came to 2 bases. CDR1 is KGHDR, CDR2 SFDVKD, per germline. The CDR3 DNA sequence: TGTGCCACCAGTATGAACACCGGGGAGCTGTTTTTT. Encoded protein: CATSMNTGELFF.

This clonotype was detected only a few times. The chain links TRBV11-2 to TRBJ1-1; D ambiguous. Trimming stripped 1 base from V and 3 bases from J, with 9 bases between. Germline V lookup: CDR1 SGHAT, CDR2 FQNNGV. The CDR3 covers 14 residues. The CDR3 reads CASSLGGMHTEAFF. Written as DNA, the CDR3 is TGTGCCAGCAGCTTAGGGGGTATGCACACTGAAGCTTTCTTT.

J is TRBJ2-1 and V is TRBV7-9; TRBD2 matches at 7 bases. Per germline, CDR1 SEHNR and CDR2 FQNEAQ (reference sequence). The CDR3 has 13 amino acids. Germline trimming cut 3 bases from V and 8 bases from J; bases unmatched to any gene: 4. The CDR3 here is CASSFWSGDEQFF. The CDR3 nucleotides read TGTGCCAGCAGCTTTTGGAGCGGGGATGAGCAGTTCTTC. Together with reference TRBV7-9 and TRBJ2-1, the CDR3 gives the full variable domain: DTGVSQNPRHKITKRGQNVTFRCDPISEHNRLYWYRQTLGQGPEFLTYFQNEAQLEKSRLLSDRFSAERPKGSFSTLEIQRTEQGDSAMYLCASSFWSGDEQFFGPGTRLTVL.

This clonotype was found a few times. The CDR3 loop reads CASSLPGQGQDEQFF. The CDR3 nucleotides are TGTGCCAGCAGCTTACCGGGACAGGGTCAGGATGAGCAGTTCTTC. The chain is built from TRBV5-6 and TRBJ2-1, with TRBD1 matching 9 bases. V dropped 2 bases and J dropped 8; count of bases not matched to a gene: 8. Germline V gives CDR1 SGHDT, CDR2 YYEEEE. This CDR3 is built from 15 residues. The full variable domain, with the rest looked up from reference TRBV5-6 and TRBJ2-1, is DAGVTQSPTHLIKTRGQQVTLRCSPKSGHDTVSWYQQALGQGPQFIFQYYEEEERQRGNFPDRFSGHQFPNYSSELNVNALLLGDSALYLCASSLPGQGQDEQFFGPGTRLTVL.

In this sample, this clonotype turned up a few times. The DNA for the CDR3 is TGCGCCAGCAGCTTGGTAGTTAGCGGAGAGACCCAGTACTTC. Translating it yields CASSLVVSGETQYF. The rearrangement links TRBV5-1 to TRBJ2-5; a weak D match, TRBD2 (6 bases). Per the germline V gene, CDR1 is SGHRS and CDR2 is YFSETQ. V gave up 0 bases and J gave up 4 bases, with 10 bases separating them. The CDR3 is made up of 14 amino acids.

The J gene is TRBJ2-7, the V gene TRBV9; a weak D match, TRBD2 (6 bases). CDR1 and CDR2 from the germline V gene are SGDLS and YYNGEE. V dropped 0 bases and J dropped 5 bases, with 12 bases sitting between them. This CDR3 is built from 14 residues. CDR3 sequence (DNA): TGTGCCAGCAGCGTAGGCGGGATACCCGACGAGCAGTACTTC. Translating it yields CASSVGGIPDEQYF.

This clonotype was counted a few times. The V gene is TRBV6-1, the J gene TRBJ1-1; D possibly corresponds to TRBD1 (6 bases). Between the trimmed V and J ends, which lost 10 bases and 4 bases, there was a span of 13 bases. The CDR3 has 12 residues. The germline V gene has CDR1 MNHNS and CDR2 SASEGT. The CDR3 reads CAIPFRGTEAFF. CDR3 coding DNA: TGTGCCATCCCTTTCAGGGGCACTGAAGCTTTCTTT.

V usage is TRBV20-1 and J usage is TRBJ2-7, with D maybe TRBD1 (5 bases). Germline lookup yields CDR1 DFQATT and CDR2 SNEGSKA (reference sequence). This CDR3 contains 12 residues. Trimming left V 5 bases short and J 0 bases short, with 8 bases between. For the CDR3, the DNA is TGCAGTGCTTTAAGGGGCTCCTACGAGCAGTACTTC. Translating gives CSALRGSYEQYF.

This clonotype was observed at least ten times. The chain links TRBV5-8 to TRBJ1-1; tentatively, D is TRBD1 (5 bases). Trimming cost V 5 bases and J 11 bases, with 16 bases left between them. The germline V gene has CDR1 SGHTS and CDR2 YDEGEE. The CDR3 sequence is 12 residues long. The CDR3 DNA follows: TGTGCCAGCAGACAGGATCTGAATACCGCTTTCTTT. This sequence encodes CASRQDLNTAFF. The full variable domain, completed using reference TRBV5-8 and TRBJ1-1, is EAGVTQSPTHLIKTRGQQATLRCSPISGHTSVYWYQQALGLGLQFLLWYDEGEERNRGNFPPRFSGRQFPNYSSELNVNALELEDSALYLCASRQDLNTAFFGQGTRLTVV.

This clonotype has only a few counts. This rearrangement joins TRBV4-2 to TRBJ2-1; D is tentatively TRBD1 or TRBD2 (5 bases each). The V end lost 0 bases, the J end lost 10 bases, and 13 bases lay between the germline ends. The CDR3 has 14 amino acids. CDR1 is LGHNA, CDR2 YNFKEQ, per germline. CDR3 sequence (DNA): TGTGCCAGCAGCCAAGATACTCGGGGACGCGAGCAGTTCTTC. This encodes CASSQDTRGREQFF.

This clonotype was seen only a few times. The chain is built from TRBV5-1 and TRBJ2-7, with no clear D. Trimming stripped 0 bases from V and 5 bases from J, with 15 bases between. CDR3 length equals 15 residues. Germline CDR1 is SGHRS and CDR2 is YFSETQ. For the CDR3, the DNA is TGCGCCAGCAGCTTGGAGCCCCCGGCGGTCGACGAGCAGTACTTC. Translated, it gives CASSLEPPAVDEQYF.

This clonotype was seen a handful of times. The genes are TRBV5-1 and TRBJ2-7, with D unclear. Between the trimmed V and J ends, which lost 5 bases and 2 bases, there was a span of 5 bases. The germline CDR1 and CDR2 sequences are SGHRS and YFSETQ. CDR3 length equals 11 residues. The CDR3 DNA sequence: TGCGCCAGCAGTGGGACCTACGAGCAGTACTTC. Its translation is CASSGTYEQYF.

This clonotype has just a few counts. The chain couples TRBV15 to TRBJ1-1; D unclear. CDR3 size: 14 residues. Germline V gene data show CDR1 as LNHNV and CDR2 as YYDKDF (reference sequence). V was trimmed by 3 bases and J by 0 bases, leaving 8 bases between them. The CDR3 sequence: CATSRETLNTEAFF. In DNA form, the CDR3 reads TGTGCCACCAGCAGGGAAACACTGAACACTGAAGCTTTCTTT. Variable domain in full (rest from reference TRBV15 and TRBJ1-1): DAMVIQNPRYQVTQFGKPVTLSCSQTLNHNVMYWYQQKSSQAPKLLFHYYDKDFNNEADTPDNFQSRRPNTSFCFLDIRSPGLGDTAMYLCATSRETLNTEAFFGQGTRLTVV.

This clonotype was recorded a few times. The chain combines TRBV7-2 with TRBJ2-3; D is unclear. V was trimmed by 4 bases and J by 3 bases, leaving 20 bases between them. Germline V CDR1 and CDR2: SGHTA, FQGNSA. This CDR3 is 17 amino acids long. The CDR3 nucleotides are TGTGCCAGCAGCTATTCGTTTGGGTTTCTAGAGACAGATACGCAGTATTTT. Its translation is CASSYSFGFLETDTQYF.